The 23 T cell receptor beta chains presented below share a single source sample, sequenced in a study of blood T cell repertoires in COVID-19. Sequencing used immunoSEQ multiplex PCR; TCRdb keeps in-frame clones, though not all of them. The profile covers roughly 380,000 clones, with 75% to 90% appearing a single time and roughly 3.6% taken by the ten largest. Sequencing used peripheral blood. These receptors came from a woman aged 18-29 years with acute or convalescent COVID-19.

The chain joins TRBV19 to TRBJ1-5; tentative D call: TRBD1 (6 bases). Looked up from germline, CDR1 is LNHDA and CDR2 is SQIVND (reference sequence). V dropped 4 bases and J dropped 4 bases, with 14 bases sitting between them. The CDR3 runs 15 residues. CDR3: CASSKGVTLNQPQHF. CDR3 coding DNA: TGTGCCAGTAGTAAGGGGGTCACTTTAAATCAGCCCCAGCATTTT.

This chain uses TRBV5-6 with TRBJ2-1, with D possibly matching TRBD2 (6 bases). Germline CDR1 SGHDT, CDR2 YYEEEE. The CDR3 extends over 11 amino acids. Trimming removed 6 bases at V and 8 bases at J, with 9 bases between. CDR3 loop: CASTWGDEQFF. In DNA, the CDR3 is TGTGCCAGCACCTGGGGGGATGAGCAGTTCTTC.

The V call is TRBV6-5, the J call TRBJ2-7; D is possibly TRBD2 (6 bases). This CDR3 is built from 14 residues. Germline values: CDR1 MNHEY, CDR2 SVGAGI. Between the trimmed V and J ends, which lost 8 bases and 3 bases, there was a span of 17 bases. The CDR3 here is CASDKEGRGYEQYF. Here the CDR3 DNA reads TGTGCCAGCGATAAGGAGGGAAGGGGCTACGAGCAGTACTTC.

This rearrangement joins TRBV6-1 to TRBJ2-2; TRBD2 aligns across 10 bases. The CDR3 extends over 18 amino acids. CDR1 is MNHNS, CDR2 SASEGT, per germline. J lost 2 bases, V lost 3 bases, and 9 bases had no gene match. The CDR3 DNA follows: TGTGCCAGCAGTGATTCCTCGGGACTAGCGTTAAACACCGGGGAGCTGTTTTTT. Its translation: CASSDSSGLALNTGELFF.

The rearrangement uses TRBV14 and TRBJ2-5, with TRBD2 matching 16 bases. The CDR3 spans 16 residues. V was pared by 4 bases and J by 5 bases, with 4 bases of the junction left unmatched. The germline V gene encodes CDR1 SGHDN and CDR2 FVKESK. CDR3 DNA: TGTGCCAGCAGCCCCGGGACTAGCGGGAGGGCGGAGACCCAGTACTTC. Protein sequence: CASSPGTSGRAETQYF.

The chain recombines TRBV2 with TRBJ1-2; 8 bases match TRBD1. CDR1 SNHLY and CDR2 FYNNEI come from the germline V gene. This CDR3 has 16 residues. V was clipped by 5 bases and J by 1 base; unmatched bases: 9. CDR3 sequence (DNA): TGTGCCAGCAGTACCGCCCGTGACAGGGGTAACTATGGCTACACCTTC. This translates into CASSTARDRGNYGYTF.

The chain joins TRBV6-5 to TRBJ1-1; D possibly corresponds to TRBD1 (5 bases). Germline V gives CDR1 MNHEY, CDR2 SVGAGI. The CDR3 is 13 residues long. V dropped 6 bases and J dropped 8 bases, with 16 bases sitting between them. The CDR3 spells CASRGTGTAEAFF. Written as DNA, the CDR3 is TGTGCCAGCAGGGGGACGGGGACTGCGGAAGCTTTCTTT.

The chain uses TRBV5-4 and TRBJ2-6; D is perhaps TRBD1 (6 bases). V dropped 5 bases and J dropped 4 bases, with 13 bases sitting between them. Germline V gene data show CDR1 as SGHNT and CDR2 as YYREEE (reference sequence). This CDR3 comprises 15 residues. The DNA for the CDR3 is TGTGCCAGCAGAGCCACCGGGACAGGGGCCAACGTCCTGACTTTC. It translates to CASRATGTGANVLTF.

This clone was recorded only once. This sequence joins TRBV19 and TRBJ2-7, with D tentatively TRBD1 (7 bases). The ends were cut back, 6 bases at V and 1 base at J, with 16 bases in the middle. From germline, CDR1 is LNHDA and CDR2 SQIVND (reference sequence). The CDR3 runs to 15 residues. In DNA, the CDR3 is TGTGCCAGTAGAGAAACAGGGGCGGGATCCTACGAGCAGTACTTC. This sequence encodes CASRETGAGSYEQYF.

J is TRBJ1-3 and V is TRBV9; tentatively, D is TRBD1 (5 bases). Between the trimmed V and J ends, which lost 3 bases and 2 bases, there was a span of 9 bases. CDR3 length equals 14 residues. Per germline, CDR1 SGDLS and CDR2 YYNGEE. The CDR3: CASSDQGTGNTIYF. For the CDR3, the DNA is TGTGCCAGCAGCGACCAGGGAACTGGAAACACCATATATTTT.

The gene calls are TRBV2 and TRBJ2-5; no firm D call. V shed 1 base and J shed 5 bases, with 11 bases lying between them. The germline V gene has CDR1 SNHLY and CDR2 FYNNEI. CDR3 length: 14 residues. CDR3: CASSEESFGETQYF. In DNA form, the CDR3 reads TGTGCCAGCAGTGAAGAATCGTTCGGGGAGACCCAGTACTTC.

The rearrangement joins TRBV18 to TRBJ1-5; D is ambiguous. V lost 5 bases to trimming and J lost 2 bases, with 10 bases between them. The CDR3 covers 14 residues. Germline assignment: CDR1 KGHSH and CDR2 LQKENI. CDR3 protein: CASSRLSGNQPQHF. In DNA form, the CDR3 reads TGTGCCAGCTCAAGGTTGAGCGGCAATCAGCCCCAGCATTTT.

The chain employs TRBV27 and TRBJ1-5, with D possibly being TRBD1 (5 bases). Germline lookup yields CDR1 MNHEY and CDR2 SMNVEV (reference sequence). Trimming took 5 bases from V and 6 from J, leaving 11 bases between them. CDR3 length: 13 residues. CDR3 sequence: CASSQTVLQPQHF. The CDR3 DNA follows: TGTGCCAGCAGTCAGACAGTGCTTCAGCCCCAGCATTTT.

In this sample, this clone turned up a few times. The J gene is TRBJ2-1, the V gene TRBV10-3, with 10 bases that match TRBD2. Germline assignment: CDR1 ENHRY and CDR2 SYGVKD. CDR3 length equals 14 residues. V was pared by 5 bases and J by 7 bases, with 5 bases of the junction left unmatched. The CDR3 coding sequence is TGTGCCATCAGTAGCGGGGGGGCCGATAATGAGCAGTTCTTC. Residues: CAISSGGADNEQFF.

V usage is TRBV30 and J usage is TRBJ1-5; D remains unclear. V was cut by 7 bases and J by 1 base, with 11 bases left in between. This CDR3 has 13 residues. Germline V gives CDR1 GTSNPN, CDR2 SVGIG (reference sequence). This CDR3 is CALASGSNQPQHF. Written as DNA, the CDR3 is TGTGCCTTGGCTTCGGGGAGCAATCAGCCCCAGCATTTT.

This sequence joins TRBV5-1 and TRBJ1-3, with 7 bases that match TRBD1. J was trimmed by 0 bases and V by 4 bases; bases with no gene match: 10. Germline CDR1 and CDR2: SGHRS and YFSETQ. This CDR3 region has 17 residues. The CDR3 loop is CASSPEPTGSSGNTIYF. The DNA of the CDR3 is TGCGCCAGCAGCCCAGAGCCGACAGGGAGCTCTGGAAACACCATATATTTT.

The J gene is TRBJ2-1, the V gene TRBV5-4; 8 bases are a match to TRBD2. This CDR3 has 16 residues. Germline CDR1 reads SGHNT; CDR2 reads YYREEE (reference sequence). With 2 bases clipped from V and 2 bases from J, the junction kept 6 bases outside the gene matches. The CDR3: CASSFLSGRTYNEQFF. CDR3 bases: TGTGCCAGCAGCTTTTTAAGCGGGAGAACCTACAATGAGCAGTTCTTC.

The rearrangement joins TRBV12-3 or TRBV12-4 to TRBJ1-2, with D possibly matching TRBD1 (5 bases). CDR3 length equals 12 residues. Trimming stripped 3 bases from V and 12 bases from J, with 14 bases between. The DNA of the CDR3 is TGTGCCAGCAGTTTGGCAGGGTTGGTTAACACCTTC. Its translation: CASSLAGLVNTF.

This chain uses TRBV5-1 with TRBJ2-3, with a tentative D call TRBD2 (5 bases). The CDR3 sequence is 14 residues long. V gave up 5 bases and J gave up 1 base, with 11 bases separating them. CDR1 is SGHRS and CDR2 is YFSETQ in the germline V gene. The CDR3 DNA reads TGCGCCAGCAGTTGGGAGTTTGGCACAGATACGCAGTATTTT. Translation gives CASSWEFGTDTQYF.

This chain links TRBV5-1 with TRBJ2-7, with TRBD1 identical over 11 bases. Germline V gene data show CDR1 as SGHRS and CDR2 as YFSETQ. With 3 bases clipped from V and 5 bases from J, the junction kept 7 bases outside the gene matches. The CDR3 covers 15 residues. The CDR3 is CASSSSGTGGDEQYF. In DNA, the CDR3 is TGCGCCAGCAGCTCTTCCGGGACAGGGGGGGACGAGCAGTACTTC.

V and J are TRBV24-1 and TRBJ1-2; D may be TRBD1 (5 bases). This CDR3 is built from 13 residues. Per germline, CDR1 KGHDR and CDR2 SFDVKD. Trimming removed 0 bases at V and 6 bases at J, with 7 bases between. Here the CDR3 reads CATSDLAGDGYTF. The CDR3, as DNA: TGTGCCACCAGTGATTTGGCGGGGGATGGCTACACCTTC.

V is TRBV5-6 and J is TRBJ2-5; TRBD2 matches at 8 bases. This CDR3 has 16 residues. Losses at the gene ends were 2 bases for V and 5 bases for J; bases not matched to a gene: 11. Germline V gene lookup returns CDR1 SGHDT and CDR2 YYEEEE. The DNA for the CDR3 is TGTGCCAGCAGCTTCTTCGGAGCGGGGGATGAGGAGACCCAGTACTTC. It encodes CASSFFGAGDEETQYF. Combining the CDR3 with reference TRBV5-6 and TRBJ2-5 gives the whole variable domain DAGVTQSPTHLIKTRGQQVTLRCSPKSGHDTVSWYQQALGQGPQFIFQYYEEEERQRGNFPDRFSGHQFPNYSSELNVNALLLGDSALYLCASSFFGAGDEETQYFGPGTRLLVL.

The chain couples TRBV5-1 to TRBJ2-5; TRBD2 matches 11 bases. The CDR3 consists of 15 residues. V was pared by 5 bases and J by 4 bases, with 7 bases of the junction left unmatched. Germline CDR1 SGHRS, CDR2 YFSETQ. The CDR3 DNA reads TGCGCCAGCAGTGCTAGCGGGGGGATCGGAGAGACCCAGTACTTC. Translating gives CASSASGGIGETQYF.